Listed below are T cell receptor beta chains from one sample, sequenced in a study of blood T cells in healthy people across ages. One entry per CDR3 protein, called by TCRdb with MiXCR from the 5' RACE reads. This sample has 800,000 or so distinct CDR3 sequences, with roughly 25% found just once. The data were also submitted as part of a second study, on T cells of mothers and their children.

The sequencing sample was made of blood. The receptor set was obtained from a boy younger than 18 in good health. The CDR3 runs from the conserved cysteine through the conserved F or W. D genes are given only for firm matches. For some rows the clone size is stated as once, few or many, or as a class when expanded; others skip it.

-	TRBV18	TRBJ2-1	-	TGTGCCAGCTCACCTCCTAGCAACGAGCAGTTCTTC	CASSPPSNEQFF
-	TRBV25-1	TRBJ2-1	-	TGTGCCAGCCCAGCTTTTAATGAGCAGTTCTTC	CASPAFNEQFF
-	TRBV5-1	TRBJ2-2	-	TGCGCCAGCAGCATATCAGGGGGGGGAAACACCGGGGAGCTGTTTTTT	CASSISGGGNTGELFF
-	TRBV20-1	TRBJ2-1	-	TGCAGTGCAGACGGAAATGGGAGAGAGCAGTTCTTC	CSADGNGREQFF
few	TRBV19	TRBJ2-7	-	TGTGCCAGTAGTAATAGGGGAATCGACGAGCAGTACTTC	CASSNRGIDEQYF
few	TRBV5-4	TRBJ2-7	-	TGTGCCAGCAGCTGGAAGGCTGACAACATGGACGAGCAGTACTTC	CASSWKADNMDEQYF
few	TRBV5-1	TRBJ2-4	-	TGCGCCAGCAGCCTCAATTTAGGCAAAAACATTCAGTACTTC	CASSLNLGKNIQYF
few	TRBV7-9	TRBJ1-1	-	TGTGCCAGCAGCTATCGTCGGGGGAACACTGAAGCTTTCTTT	CASSYRRGNTEAFF
few	TRBV5-5	TRBJ1-1	-	TGTGCCAGCAGCTCAAAGGGGGTCTTTGGAGCTTTCTTT	CASSSKGVFGAFF
few	TRBV12-3/TRBV12-4	TRBJ2-3	-	TGTGCCAGCAGTGTTAGTGCAGATACGCAGTATTTT	CASSVSADTQYF
few	TRBV3-1	TRBJ1-1	-	TGTGCCAGCAGCCAGCGAAGGAACACTGAAGCTTTCTTT	CASSQRRNTEAFF
many	TRBV29-1	TRBJ2-5	-	TGCAGCGTTGCGGGTGGGGCCCAAGAGACCCAGTACTTC	CSVAGGAQETQYF
-	TRBV7-6	TRBJ2-1	TRBD2	TGTGCCAGCAGCTTAGCTTCCCACGCTAGCGGGGGGAATGAGCAGTTCTTC	CASSLASHASGGNEQFF
few	TRBV3-1	TRBJ2-3	TRBD2	TGTGCCAGCAGCCAACCAAGCGGGAGCCGAGATACGCAGTATTTT	CASSQPSGSRDTQYF
-	TRBV27	TRBJ2-7	-	TGTGCCAGCAGTGAAACAGGGGGGGGCTACGAGCAGTACTTC	CASSETGGGYEQYF
-	TRBV12-3/TRBV12-4	TRBJ2-1	TRBD2	TGTGCCAGCAGGCCGGGACTAGCGGGACGCGAGCAGTTCTTC	CASRPGLAGREQFF
-	TRBV12-3/TRBV12-4	TRBJ2-5	-	TGTGCCAGCACCATGGGACTTCAAGAGACCCAGTACTTC	CASTMGLQETQYF
few	TRBV28	TRBJ1-5	TRBD1	TGTGCCAGCAGTCCCCGGGACAGGGGGCGTCCGGGGCAGCCCCAGCATTTT	CASSPRDRGRPGQPQHF
-	TRBV20-1	TRBJ1-5	-	TGCAGTGCTAGTGTCGGACAGCCTGTCCAGCCCCAGCATTTT	CSASVGQPVQPQHF
few	TRBV7-9	TRBJ2-5	TRBD1	TGTGCCAGCAGCCGGGACAGGTCGCAAGGTCCCCAGTACTTC	CASSRDRSQGPQYF
-	TRBV20-1	TRBJ1-2	TRBD1	TGCAGTGCTAGTGCGGACAGGGTGGCGGACTATGGCTACACCTTC	CSASADRVADYGYTF
few	TRBV29-1	TRBJ1-2	TRBD1	TGCAGCGTCGCCCGACAGGGGAAACACTACACCTTC	CSVARQGKHYTF
few	TRBV15	TRBJ2-3	-	TGTGCCACCAGCAGAGATGCAGGGACTAGCACAGATACGCAGTATTTT	CATSRDAGTSTDTQYF
few	TRBV7-9	TRBJ2-4	TRBD1	TGTGCCAGCAGCTTAGTAGGGGGCCCCGGGGACATTCAGTACTTC	CASSLVGGPGDIQYF
-	TRBV7-9	TRBJ2-3	-	TGTGCCAGCAGCAATAGCCGTGGGCCAGATACGCAGTATTTT	CASSNSRGPDTQYF
-	TRBV20-1	TRBJ2-1	TRBD2	TGCAGTGCTAGAGTAGCGGGGGGGCAGCGCTACAATGAGCAGTTCTTC	CSARVAGGQRYNEQFF
-	TRBV7-9	TRBJ2-5	TRBD2	TGTGCCAGCAGCTTAGAGTTCCGTTTAGCGGGAGCCCAAGAGACCCAGTACTTC	CASSLEFRLAGAQETQYF
few	TRBV4-3	TRBJ1-1	-	TGCGCCAGCAGCCCGAGGGGCCCATCCCCGGGGAGAGATACTGAAGCTTTCTTT	CASSPRGPSPGRDTEAFF
-	TRBV7-2	TRBJ2-3	-	TGTGCCAGCATCCGACAACGCACAGATACGCAATATTTT	CASIRQRTDTQYF
-	TRBV6-5	TRBJ2-1	-	TGTGCCAGCGCCACTACGGGGTACTCCTACAATGAGCAGTTCTTC	CASATTGYSYNEQFF
few	TRBV2	TRBJ1-3	-	TGTGCCAGCAGTGAGGCTCGGGGGAACACCATATATTTT	CASSEARGNTIYF
-	TRBV10-3	TRBJ2-7	-	TGTGCCATCAGTGAGCCGCACAGCTCCTACGAGCAGTACTTC	CAISEPHSSYEQYF
-	TRBV7-3	TRBJ2-2	-	TGTGCCAGCAGCCTCTCCCCTCGCGCCGGGGAGCTGTTTTTT	CASSLSPRAGELFF
-	TRBV5-1	TRBJ1-2	-	TGCGCCAGCAGCTTGTACAGGGCGGATGGCTACACCTTC	CASSLYRADGYTF
few	TRBV9	TRBJ2-3	-	TGTGCCAGCAGCGTTGGGACAAAAGATACGCAGTATTTT	CASSVGTKDTQYF
few	TRBV7-3	TRBJ2-6	-	TGTGCCAGTAGGGGGTCGGGGGCCGACGTCCTGACTTTC	CASRGSGADVLTF
few	TRBV20-1	TRBJ2-7	TRBD1	TGCAGTGTTAGAGAACAGGGGGCGAGGGAGCAGTACTTC	CSVREQGAREQYF
-	TRBV25-1	TRBJ1-2	-	TGTGCCACCACCCCTAGGACATTTGGCTACACCTTC	CATTPRTFGYTF
-	TRBV19	TRBJ2-1	TRBD2	TGTGCCAGTAGGACCAGCGGGGGATCTGGGAATGAGCAGTTCTTC	CASRTSGGSGNEQFF
-	TRBV14	TRBJ2-3	-	TGTGCCAGCAGCCAAGAGCGGACGCGCCCCAGGCAGTATTTT	CASSQERTRPRQYF
-	TRBV7-3	TRBJ2-2	-	TGTGCCAGCAGCAAACTCAGGGGCGGGGGCCTCAACACCGGGGAGCTGTTTTTT	CASSKLRGGGLNTGELFF